Each of the 27 T cell receptor beta chains below was sequenced from the same sample in a study of T-cell reconstitution after alpha-beta-depleted transplantation in children. Molecular barcoding with unique molecular identifiers was used for the TCRbeta library. One entry per CDR3 protein, called by TCRdb with MiXCR from the PCR reads. This table has roughly 200,000 distinct CDR3 sequences, around 10% appearing once. The source was PBMCs from the stem cell graft donor, collected from the stem cell graft. Receptors were obtained from a human donor who donated a stem cell graft to a child with acute lymphoblastic leukemia.

This chain joins TRBV5-1 and TRBJ1-5; D not resolved. Deletions cut 4 bases from V and 2 bases from J, with 13 bases between. CDR3 length: 15 amino acids. Germline-derived CDR1 and CDR2 are SGHRS and YFSETQ. CDR3 amino acids: CASSPLGGGNQPQHF. DNA of the CDR3: TGCGCCAGCAGCCCCTTGGGCGGCGGCAATCAGCCCCAGCATTTT.

This clonotype was seen a few times. The chain uses TRBV5-8 and TRBJ2-7; D unresolved. V was trimmed by 3 bases and J by 1 base, leaving 11 bases between them. The CDR3 consists of 14 residues. Germline V gene data show CDR1 as SGHTS and CDR2 as YDEGEE. The CDR3: CASSSVPGSYEQYF. Written as DNA, the CDR3 is TGTGCCAGCAGCTCCGTTCCCGGATCCTACGAGCAGTACTTC.

The sample holds many counts of this clonotype. The chain is built from TRBV7-6 and TRBJ1-1; D is undetermined. Trimming pared 0 bases from V and 2 bases from J, leaving 7 bases between. CDR1 is SGHVS and CDR2 is FNYEAQ in the germline V gene. This CDR3 is built from 14 residues. The CDR3 nucleotides are TGTGCCAGCAGCTTAGCCCCAGTAAACACTGAAGCTTTCTTT. This codes for CASSLAPVNTEAFF. Full variable domain (remainder filled in from reference TRBV7-6 and TRBJ1-1): GAGVSQSPRYKVTKRGQDVALRCDPISGHVSLYWYRQALGQGPEFLTYFNYEAQQDKSGLPNDRFSAERPEGSISTLTIQRTEQRDSAMYRCASSLAPVNTEAFFGQGTRLTVV.

This clonotype was seen a handful of times. This rearrangement joins TRBV20-1 to TRBJ2-2; 10 nucleotides align to TRBD2. V shed 5 bases and J 3 bases; nucleotides not matched to a gene: 6. The germline gives CDR1 DFQATT, CDR2 SNEGSKA (reference sequence). The CDR3 extends over 15 amino acids. The CDR3 coding sequence is TGCAGTGCTGCACCGCTAGCGGGAGACACCGGGGAGCTGTTTTTT. Translation gives CSAAPLAGDTGELFF.

In this sample, this clonotype turned up a few times. The gene calls are TRBV4-3 and TRBJ1-5; D gene unclear. With 1 base removed from V and 3 bases from J, the gap between germline ends came to 7 bases. Germline CDR1 reads LGHNA; CDR2 reads YSLEER. This CDR3 is 14 amino acids long. Written as DNA, the CDR3 is TGCGCCAGCAGCCAAGCGTCAGACAATCAGCCCCAGCATTTT. Protein sequence: CASSQASDNQPQHF.

This clonotype was seen many times. The chain joins TRBV6-5 to TRBJ2-5; D might be TRBD2 (5 bases). V gave up 0 bases and J gave up 0 bases, with 14 bases separating them. Germline CDR1 MNHEY, CDR2 SVGAGI. The CDR3 contains 17 residues. In nucleotides, the CDR3 is TGTGCCAGCAGTTACTCGGGGAGAGAGAGTTACCAAGAGACCCAGTACTTC. Its translation: CASSYSGRESYQETQYF.

The chain couples TRBV7-2 to TRBJ2-3; D unclear. This CDR3 spans 12 amino acids. In germline, CDR1 is SGHTA, CDR2 FQGNSA. Trimming left V 6 bases short and J 7 bases short, with 11 bases between. The DNA of the CDR3 is TGTGCCAGCAGTAGTACCCTGAATACGCAGTATTTT. It is translated as CASSSTLNTQYF.

This clonotype was seen repeatedly, ten times or more. V and J are TRBV10-3 and TRBJ2-7; D call uncertain. The CDR3 runs to 13 residues. Germline values: CDR1 ENHRY, CDR2 SYGVKD. The V and J ends lost 6 bases and 7 bases respectively, with 16 bases between them. CDR3 bases: TGTGCCATCAGAGAACAGACTCCCGGAGAGCAGTACTTC. Its translation: CAIREQTPGEQYF.

This clonotype was detected ten times or more. The chain couples TRBV7-9 to TRBJ1-1, with TRBD1 matching 8 bases. Trimming cost V 1 base and J 5 bases; bases outside gene matches: 6. Germline V gene data show CDR1 as SEHNR and CDR2 as FQNEAQ (reference sequence). CDR3 length equals 15 residues. The CDR3: CASSLGTGFWTEAFF. The DNA for the CDR3 is TGTGCCAGCAGCTTAGGGACAGGGTTTTGGACTGAAGCTTTCTTT.

The V and J genes are TRBV20-1 and TRBJ2-7; the match to TRBD2 covers 8 bases. This CDR3 contains 14 residues. CDR1 is DFQATT, CDR2 SNEGSKA, per germline (reference sequence). V dropped 2 bases and J dropped 2; count of bases not matched to a gene: 5. The CDR3 protein is CSARPSGLAYEQYF. The CDR3 DNA reads as TGCAGTGCTAGACCTAGCGGGTTAGCCTACGAGCAGTACTTC.

This clonotype was picked up many times. The chain links TRBV12-3 or TRBV12-4 to TRBJ2-7, with 8 bases matching TRBD1. V dropped 5 bases and J dropped 3; count of bases not matched to a gene: 3. This CDR3 is built from 13 residues. DNA for the CDR3: TGTGCCAGCAGTAGGGACAGGCTCTACGAGCAGTACTTC. Protein: CASSRDRLYEQYF.

This clonotype was seen more than once but under ten times. The V call is TRBV7-2, the J call TRBJ1-1, with 7 bases identical to TRBD1. The CDR3 is 14 residues long. Unmatched junction bases numbered 5, after V lost 5 bases and J lost 2 bases. Germline V gives CDR1 SGHTA, CDR2 FQGNSA. The CDR3 sequence: CASSPYRGNTEAFF. DNA of the CDR3: TGTGCCAGCAGCCCATACAGGGGAAACACTGAAGCTTTCTTT.

This clonotype occurred many times. The genes are TRBV25-1 and TRBJ2-7, with D possibly matching TRBD2 (6 bases). Trimming stripped 4 bases from V and 5 bases from J, with 18 bases between. There are 15 residues in the CDR3. Per the germline V gene, CDR1 is MGHDK and CDR2 is SYGVNS. Written as DNA, the CDR3 is TGTGCCAGCAGTGGGCCGTCGACTAGTTTCGACGAGCAGTACTTC. Translated, it gives CASSGPSTSFDEQYF.

This clonotype was recorded at least ten times. V is TRBV5-1 and J is TRBJ1-1, with D possibly being TRBD1 (6 bases). Trimming removed 1 base from V and 4 bases from J, with 14 bases in between. Germline assignment: CDR1 SGHRS and CDR2 YFSETQ. CDR3 length: 15 amino acids. CDR3 region: CASSLSGGQGTEAFF. The CDR3 bases are TGCGCCAGCAGCTTGAGTGGGGGCCAGGGCACTGAAGCTTTCTTT. Full variable domain (missing parts from reference TRBV5-1 and TRBJ1-1): KAGVTQTPRYLIKTRGQQVTLSCSPISGHRSVSWYQQTPGQGLQFLFEYFSETQRNKGNFPGRFSGRQFSNSRSEMNVSTLELGDSALYLCASSLSGGQGTEAFFGQGTRLTVV.

The chain joins TRBV6-1 to TRBJ2-1, with 10 bases that match TRBD1. The trim removed 10 bases at V and 8 bases at J, leaving 8 bases unmatched. This CDR3 has 13 amino acids. Germline V gives CDR1 MNHNS, CDR2 SASEGT. CDR3 sequence: CATRDRGLDEQFF. Written as DNA, the CDR3 is TGTGCCACCCGAGACAGGGGGCTCGATGAGCAGTTCTTC.

The chain is built from TRBV20-1 and TRBJ2-4; perhaps TRBD1 as D (6 bases). The CDR3 runs to 15 residues. Per germline, CDR1 DFQATT and CDR2 SNEGSKA (reference sequence). The germline V and J ends were trimmed by 0 bases and 7 bases, with 16 bases remaining between them. CDR3 amino acids: CSARDDGRGSNIQYF. CDR3 DNA: TGCAGTGCTAGAGATGACGGCAGGGGATCTAACATTCAGTACTTC.

The rearrangement links TRBV6-1 to TRBJ1-2; no clear D gene. The length of the CDR3 is 14 residues. Trimming shortened V by 7 bases and J by 8 bases, and 20 bases separated the two germline ends. Germline CDR1 MNHNS, CDR2 SASEGT. The CDR3 DNA is TGTGCCAGCACATATCGGCAGTCTTCTGCGGGCTACACCTTC. Translating gives CASTYRQSSAGYTF.

In this sample, this clonotype turned up a few times. The rearrangement links TRBV5-1 to TRBJ2-5; 11 bases are a match to TRBD1. The trim removed 3 bases at V and 2 bases at J, leaving 3 bases unmatched. The CDR3 length is 15 residues. Germline lookup yields CDR1 SGHRS and CDR2 YFSETQ. The CDR3 spells CASSSGTGGQETQYF. DNA for the CDR3: TGCGCCAGCAGCTCCGGGACAGGGGGACAAGAGACCCAGTACTTC.

This clonotype was observed many times. The gene calls are TRBV5-1 and TRBJ1-1; the D is unclear. CDR3 length: 14 residues. The V end was cut by 4 bases, the J end by 0 bases, with 10 bases between. CDR1 is SGHRS, CDR2 YFSETQ, per germline. The CDR3 here is CASSEAWVNTEAFF. CDR3 in DNA: TGCGCCAGCAGCGAGGCCTGGGTGAACACTGAAGCTTTCTTT.

The J gene is TRBJ2-1, the V gene TRBV12-3 or TRBV12-4; D gene uncertain. The CDR3 is 14 amino acids. The V end was cut by 8 bases, the J end by 0 bases, with 11 bases between. The CDR3 here is CASYRGRSYNEQFF. The CDR3 DNA follows: TGTGCCAGCTACCGAGGTCGCTCCTACAATGAGCAGTTCTTC.

Judged by abundance, this clonotype is medium-sized. J is TRBJ2-6 and V is TRBV20-1, with 10 bases that match TRBD2. CDR3 size: 16 residues. Germline CDR1 reads DFQATT; CDR2 reads SNEGSKA (reference sequence). Trimming cost V 5 bases and J 0 bases; bases outside gene matches: 4. CDR3 sequence: CSAEAGGSSGANVLTF. The CDR3 region has the DNA TGCAGTGCTGAAGCGGGGGGGAGCTCTGGGGCCAACGTCCTGACTTTC.

This clonotype was counted ten times or more. The V call is TRBV6-8, the J call TRBJ1-1, with 7 bases lining up with TRBD1. V shed 5 bases and J 1 base; nucleotides not matched to a gene: 1. The CDR3 is 13 amino acids. The germline gives CDR1 MNHGY, CDR2 SAAAGT. The CDR3 coding sequence is TGTGCCAGCAGTCACAGGGGGAACACTGAAGCTTTCTTT. Protein sequence: CASSHRGNTEAFF.

Remarks on this clonotype: The junction differs from germline at one of its ends, possibly a read error. The CDR3: CAGHGRKHYNKQFF. The CDR3 nucleotides read TGTGCCGGCCACGGGCGGAAACATTACAATAAGCAGTTCTTC. The chain carries TRBV30 and TRBJ2-1; D is ambiguous. This CDR3 is 14 amino acids long. Germline V gene lookup returns CDR1 GTSNPN and CDR2 SVGIG (reference sequence).

This clonotype was observed a few times. The chain employs TRBV18 and TRBJ2-3; a weak D match, TRBD1 (8 bases). Between the trimmed V and J ends, which lost 2 bases and 1 base, there was a span of 16 bases. This CDR3 comprises 17 residues. Looked up from germline, CDR1 is KGHSH and CDR2 is LQKENI. As DNA, the CDR3 is TGTGCCAGCTCACCAGCCACAGGGGGGGTTCGCACAGATACGCAGTATTTT. It encodes CASSPATGGVRTDTQYF.

This clonotype was seen more than once but under ten times. The chain carries TRBV20-1 and TRBJ2-5; tentatively, D is TRBD1 (5 bases). V dropped 2 bases and J dropped 5 bases, with 15 bases sitting between them. The CDR3 consists of 14 residues. The germline gives CDR1 DFQATT, CDR2 SNEGSKA (reference sequence). As DNA, the CDR3 is TGCAGTGCTAGACCCGTTGGGGCAGGGGAGACCCAGTACTTC. As protein: CSARPVGAGETQYF.

This clonotype was seen ten or more times. The chain is built from TRBV20-1 and TRBJ2-3, with 9 bases that match TRBD2. Germline V lookup: CDR1 DFQATT, CDR2 SNEGSKA (reference sequence). The CDR3 spans 16 residues. The V and J ends lost 1 base and 2 bases, in that order; junction bases with no gene match: 7. For the CDR3, the DNA is TGCAGTGCTAGAGCCAAGCGGGGGGCCTTCACAGATACGCAGTATTTT. Translation gives CSARAKRGAFTDTQYF.

This clonotype was counted between two and nine times. The CDR3 coding sequence is TGTGCCAGTAGTCCCCCGGCAGGGGGTGGCACTGAAGCTTTCTTT. Translated, it gives CASSPPAGGGTEAFF. J is TRBJ1-1 and V is TRBV19, with 7 positions matching TRBD1. This CDR3 is 15 amino acids long. Trimming cost V 5 bases and J 4 bases; bases outside gene matches: 10. Germline CDR1 LNHDA, CDR2 SQIVND (reference sequence).